This is a list of T cell receptor beta chains from one sample in a study of blood T cell repertoires in COVID-19. Libraries were prepared by immunoSEQ multiplex PCR; TCRdb keeps only in-frame clonotypes and omits some of them. The table has hundreds of thousands of clones, approximately 88% seen once; the top ten hold around 6.5%. The specimen sequenced was peripheral blood. The receptor source for this set is a woman aged 30 to 39 with COVID-19, enrolled during active disease. Each CDR3 is given with its conserved first and last residue. Each record gives: D gene, V gene, clone size, J gene, CDR3 protein, CDR3 DNA. A D gene is named only where the DNA matches it firmly. Only some rows state a clone size, as once, few, many or a class for expanded clones.

TRBD2	TRBV4-3	.	TRBJ2-1	CASSHLLAGGSYNEQFF	TGCGCCAGCAGCCATCTACTAGCGGGAGGCAGTTACAATGAGCAGTTCTTC
.	TRBV11-3	.	TRBJ2-1	CASSLSAVEDEQFF	TGTGCCAGCAGCTTAAGTGCGGTTGAGGATGAGCAGTTCTTC
TRBD1	TRBV6-5	.	TRBJ2-4	CASSYLGQGGSIQYF	TGTGCCAGCAGTTATTTGGGACAGGGCGGTAGCATTCAGTACTTC
TRBD1	TRBV28	.	TRBJ2-7	CATRSSGGNSYEQYF	TGTGCCACCCGATCCTCAGGGGGCAACTCCTACGAGCAGTACTTC
.	TRBV7-2	.	TRBJ1-1	CASSSVRGNTEAFF	TGTGCCAGCAGCTCTGTCCGGGGGAACACTGAAGCTTTCTTT
.	TRBV7-6	.	TRBJ2-5	CASSSYRETQYF	TGTGCCAGCAGCTCCTACAGGGAGACCCAGTACTTC
.	TRBV28	.	TRBJ2-6	CASSGGGAGPTWANVLTF	TGTGCCAGCAGTGGGGGGGGCGCTGGCCCCACCTGGGCCAACGTCCTGACTTTC
.	TRBV11-2	.	TRBJ2-7	CASSLTGDYEQYF	TGTGCCAGCAGCCTGACAGGAGACTACGAGCAGTACTTC
.	TRBV12-3/TRBV12-4	.	TRBJ1-2	CASSLDTYGYTF	TGTGCCAGCAGTCTCGACACCTATGGCTACACCTTC
.	TRBV4-3	.	TRBJ2-1	CASSQTSLGYNEQFF	TGCGCCAGCAGCCAGACTAGTCTCGGGTACAATGAGCAGTTCTTC
.	TRBV6-4	.	TRBJ2-1	CASSDSAGGPYNEQFF	TGTGCCAGCAGTGACTCAGCCGGGGGACCCTACAATGAGCAGTTCTTC
TRBD1	TRBV3-1/TRBV3-2	.	TRBJ2-5	CASSQGRGTGGLTQYF	TGTGCCAGCAGCCAAGGCCGGGGGACAGGGGGTCTGACCCAGTACTTC
TRBD1	TRBV7-2	.	TRBJ1-2	CASSLVPGRIGTEYYGYTF	TGTGCCAGCAGCTTAGTACCGGGGAGAATCGGGACAGAGTACTATGGCTACACCTTC
.	TRBV11-2	.	TRBJ2-1	CASSLDPPEGEQFF	TGTGCCAGCAGCTTAGATCCACCGGAGGGTGAGCAGTTCTTC
.	TRBV9	.	TRBJ2-2	CASSVGAQGTGELFF	TGTGCCAGCAGCGTAGGTGCTCAGGGGACCGGGGAGCTGTTTTTT
TRBD2	TRBV15	.	TRBJ2-3	CATSRDRAGGPRDTQYF	TGTGCCACCAGCAGAGATCGGGCGGGGGGGCCCAGAGATACGCAGTATTTT
TRBD1	TRBV6-2/TRBV6-3	.	TRBJ1-6	CASRYRGLSLHF	TGTGCCAGCAGATACAGGGGGCTGTCCCTCCACTTT
.	TRBV20-1	.	TRBJ2-4	CSARGRNIQYF	TGCAGTGCTCGGGGTAGAAACATTCAGTACTTC
.	TRBV9	.	TRBJ2-2	CASSVGGDGGRTGELFF	TGTGCCAGCAGCGTAGGCGGTGATGGAGGGAGAACCGGGGAGCTGTTTTTT
.	TRBV15	.	TRBJ2-1	CATSAAPVNEQFF	TGTGCCACCAGCGCTGCTCCAGTGAATGAGCAGTTCTTC
TRBD2	TRBV4-2	.	TRBJ2-4	CASSQAYSGGPENIQYF	TGTGCCAGCAGCCAAGCATATAGCGGGGGGCCCGAAAACATTCAGTACTTC
.	TRBV19	.	TRBJ1-6	CASSRSSSYNSPLHF	TGTGCCAGTAGTCGGAGCAGCTCCTATAATTCACCCCTCCACTTT
.	TRBV2	.	TRBJ1-6	CASRGGTRPDNSPLHF	TGTGCCAGCAGGGGGGGGACAAGACCAGATAATTCACCCCTCCACTTT
.	TRBV9	.	TRBJ1-1	CASSVGGTAEAFF	TGTGCCAGCAGCGTCGGAGGGACGGCTGAAGCTTTCTTT
TRBD1	TRBV6-4	once	TRBJ2-5	CASHLLHSMGQGARETQYF	TGTGCCAGTCACCTTCTTCACAGCATGGGACAGGGGGCGCGGGAGACCCAGTACTTC
.	TRBV6-5	once	TRBJ2-1	CASRRGSYNEQFF	TGTGCCAGTCGACGCGGCTCCTACAATGAGCAGTTCTTC